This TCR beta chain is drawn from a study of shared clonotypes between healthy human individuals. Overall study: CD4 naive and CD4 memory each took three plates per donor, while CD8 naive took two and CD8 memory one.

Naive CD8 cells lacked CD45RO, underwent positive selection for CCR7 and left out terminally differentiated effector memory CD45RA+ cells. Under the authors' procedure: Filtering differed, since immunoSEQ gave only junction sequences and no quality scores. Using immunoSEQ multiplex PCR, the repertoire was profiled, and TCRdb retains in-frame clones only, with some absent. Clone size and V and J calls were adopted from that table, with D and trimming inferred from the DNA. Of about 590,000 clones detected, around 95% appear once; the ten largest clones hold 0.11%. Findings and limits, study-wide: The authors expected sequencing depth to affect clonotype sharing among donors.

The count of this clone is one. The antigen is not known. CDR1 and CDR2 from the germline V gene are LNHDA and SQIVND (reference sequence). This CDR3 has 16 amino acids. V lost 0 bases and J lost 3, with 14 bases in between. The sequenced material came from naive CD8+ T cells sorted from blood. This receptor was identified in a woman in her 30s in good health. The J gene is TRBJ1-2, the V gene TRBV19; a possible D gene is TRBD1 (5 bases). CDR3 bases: TGTGCCAGTAGTATAGATCAACGGGGCAGAGACTATGGCTACACCTTC. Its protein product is CASSIDQRGRDYGYTF. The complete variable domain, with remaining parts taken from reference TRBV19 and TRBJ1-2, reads DGGITQSPKYLFRKEGQNVTLSCEQNLNHDAMYWYRQDPGQGLRLIYYSQIVNDFQKGDIAEGYSVSREKKESFPLTVTSAQKNPTAFYLCASSIDQRGRDYGYTFGSGTRLTVV.